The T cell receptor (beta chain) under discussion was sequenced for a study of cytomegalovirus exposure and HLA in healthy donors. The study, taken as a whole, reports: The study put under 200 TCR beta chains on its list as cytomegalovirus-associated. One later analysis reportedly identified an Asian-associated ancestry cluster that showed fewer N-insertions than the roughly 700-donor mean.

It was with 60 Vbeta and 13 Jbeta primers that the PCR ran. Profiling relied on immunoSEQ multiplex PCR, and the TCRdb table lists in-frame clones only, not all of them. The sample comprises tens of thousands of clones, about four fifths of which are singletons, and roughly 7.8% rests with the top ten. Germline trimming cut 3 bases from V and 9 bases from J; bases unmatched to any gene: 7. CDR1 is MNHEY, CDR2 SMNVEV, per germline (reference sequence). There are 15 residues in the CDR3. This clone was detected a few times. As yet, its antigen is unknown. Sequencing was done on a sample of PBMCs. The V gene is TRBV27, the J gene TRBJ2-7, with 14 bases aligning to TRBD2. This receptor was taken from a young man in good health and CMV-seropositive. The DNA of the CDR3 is TGTGCCAGCAGTTTCTCCGGGACTAGCGGGAGTTCGCAGTACTTC. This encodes CASSFSGTSGSSQYF.